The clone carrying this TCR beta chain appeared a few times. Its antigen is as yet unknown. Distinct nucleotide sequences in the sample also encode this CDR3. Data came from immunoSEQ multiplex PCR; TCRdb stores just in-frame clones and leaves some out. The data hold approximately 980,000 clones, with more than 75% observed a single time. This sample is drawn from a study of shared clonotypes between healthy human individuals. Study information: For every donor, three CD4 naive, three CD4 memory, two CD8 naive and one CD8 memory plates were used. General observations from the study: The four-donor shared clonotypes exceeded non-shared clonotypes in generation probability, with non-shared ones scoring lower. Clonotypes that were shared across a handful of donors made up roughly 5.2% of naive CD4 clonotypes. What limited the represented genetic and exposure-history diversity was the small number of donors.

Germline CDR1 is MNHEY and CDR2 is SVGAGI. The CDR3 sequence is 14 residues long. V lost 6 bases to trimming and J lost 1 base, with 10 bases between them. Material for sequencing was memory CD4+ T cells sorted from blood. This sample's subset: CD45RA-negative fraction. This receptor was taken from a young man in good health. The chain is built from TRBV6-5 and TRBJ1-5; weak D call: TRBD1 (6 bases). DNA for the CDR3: TGTGCCAGCAGGACCAGGGGAAGCAATCAGCCCCAGCATTTT. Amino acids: CASRTRGSNQPQHF.